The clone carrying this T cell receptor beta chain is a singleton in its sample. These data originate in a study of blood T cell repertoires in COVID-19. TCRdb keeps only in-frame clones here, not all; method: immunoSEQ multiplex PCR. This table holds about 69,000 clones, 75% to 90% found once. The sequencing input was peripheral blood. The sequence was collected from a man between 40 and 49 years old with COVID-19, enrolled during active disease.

CDR3 in DNA: TGTGCCAGCAGCGTATCTGGCCCCTACGAGCAGTACTTC. Translation: CASSVSGPYEQYF. The V gene is TRBV9, the J gene TRBJ2-7; D remains unclear. In germline, CDR1 is SGDLS, CDR2 YYNGEE. This CDR3 region has 13 residues. V lost 1 base to trimming and J lost 2 bases, with 7 bases between them.